The entry that follows covers one T cell receptor (beta chain) sequence. The data originate from a study of blood T cell repertoires in COVID-19. Assay: immunoSEQ multiplex PCR; the TCRdb copy retains only in-frame clones and omits some. The repertoire includes under 500,000 clones, approximately 90% of them detected once, and around 4.4% sits in the top ten. V lost 6 bases and J 1 base, leaving 12 bases between the germline ends. This CDR3 contains 15 residues. Germline V lookup: CDR1 MDHEN, CDR2 SYDVKM. Sequenced: peripheral blood. The source of this sequence is a woman in her thirties with acute or convalescent COVID-19. The chain combines TRBV28 with TRBJ2-2, with D unresolved. CDR3 DNA sequence: TGTGCCAGCAGCCACGGGTCCAAGAACACCGGGGAGCTGTTTTTT. Its protein product is CASSHGSKNTGELFF.